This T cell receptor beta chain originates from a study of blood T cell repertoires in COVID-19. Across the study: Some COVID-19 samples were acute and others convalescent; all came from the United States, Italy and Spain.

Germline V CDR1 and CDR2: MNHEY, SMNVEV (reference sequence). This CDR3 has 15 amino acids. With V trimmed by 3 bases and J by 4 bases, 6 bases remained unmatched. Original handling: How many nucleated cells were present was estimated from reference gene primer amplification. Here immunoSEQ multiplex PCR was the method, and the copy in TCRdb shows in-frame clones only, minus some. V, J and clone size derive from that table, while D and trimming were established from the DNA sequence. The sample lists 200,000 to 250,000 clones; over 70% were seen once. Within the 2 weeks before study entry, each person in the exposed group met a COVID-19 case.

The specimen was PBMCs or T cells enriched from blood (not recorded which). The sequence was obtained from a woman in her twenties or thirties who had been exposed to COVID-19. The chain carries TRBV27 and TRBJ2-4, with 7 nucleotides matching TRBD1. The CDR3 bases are TGTGCCAGCAGTTTTCTTCAGGGACAGAAAAACATTCAGTACTTC. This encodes CASSFLQGQKNIQYF.